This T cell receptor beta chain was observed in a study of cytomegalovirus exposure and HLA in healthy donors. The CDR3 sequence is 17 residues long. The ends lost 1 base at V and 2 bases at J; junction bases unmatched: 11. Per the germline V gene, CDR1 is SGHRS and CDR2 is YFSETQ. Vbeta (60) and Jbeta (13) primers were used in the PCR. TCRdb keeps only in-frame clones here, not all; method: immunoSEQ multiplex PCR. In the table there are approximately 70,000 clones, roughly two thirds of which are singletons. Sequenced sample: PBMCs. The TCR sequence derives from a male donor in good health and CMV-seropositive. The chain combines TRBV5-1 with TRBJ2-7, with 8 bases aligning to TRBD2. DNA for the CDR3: TGCGCCAGCAGCTTGTCGTTTAGCGGGACGTTCCCCTACGAGCAGTACTTC. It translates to CASSLSFSGTFPYEQYF.